These T cell receptor beta chains were read from a single sample in a study of blood T cell repertoires in COVID-19. Assay used: immunoSEQ multiplex PCR; TCRdb lists only in-frame clones, some missing. This table has some 150,000 clones, 84% appearing once. Sequencing input: PBMCs or T cells enriched from blood (not recorded which). These receptor sequences come from a woman aged 50 to 60 who had been exposed to COVID-19. Each CDR3 is given with its conserved first and last residue. D genes are given only for firm matches. Clone sizes are given selectively: once, few, many, or a class where the clone is expanded.

j_call: TRBJ1-5; v_call: TRBV19; d_call: NA; clone_size: NA; cdr3_aa: CASSSVAAQHF; cdr3_nt: TGTGCCTCCTCATCAGTGGCGGCCCAGCATTTT
j_call: TRBJ2-1; v_call: TRBV7-7; d_call: TRBD2; clone_size: NA; cdr3_aa: CASSLNGLAGVNEQFF; cdr3_nt: TGTGCCAGCAGCTTAAATGGACTAGCGGGAGTGAATGAGCAGTTCTTC
j_call: TRBJ1-1; v_call: TRBV5-1; d_call: NA; clone_size: few; cdr3_aa: CASSFNGDTEAFF; cdr3_nt: TGCGCCAGCAGCTTTAACGGGGACACTGAAGCTTTCTTT
j_call: TRBJ1-1; v_call: TRBV30; d_call: TRBD1; clone_size: NA; cdr3_aa: CAWRTDRDTEAFF; cdr3_nt: TGTGCCTGGAGGACGGACAGGGACACTGAAGCTTTCTTT
j_call: TRBJ2-1; v_call: TRBV7-2; d_call: NA; clone_size: NA; cdr3_aa: CASRTSSDEQFF; cdr3_nt: TGTGCCAGCAGAACCAGCAGCGATGAGCAGTTCTTC
j_call: TRBJ2-2; v_call: TRBV4-1; d_call: NA; clone_size: once; cdr3_aa: CASSHPQGVNTGELFF; cdr3_nt: TGCGCCAGCAGCCACCCACAGGGCGTTAACACCGGGGAGCTGTTTTTT
j_call: TRBJ2-7; v_call: TRBV27; d_call: TRBD2; clone_size: NA; cdr3_aa: CASSLGPGRGYEQYF; cdr3_nt: TGTGCCAGCAGTTTAGGTCCAGGGAGGGGCTACGAGCAGTACTTC
j_call: TRBJ2-3; v_call: TRBV7-3; d_call: NA; clone_size: NA; cdr3_aa: CASSLATGRLDTQYF; cdr3_nt: TGTGCCAGCAGCTTAGCCACCGGTCGTCTGGATACGCAGTATTTT
j_call: TRBJ2-1; v_call: TRBV5-1; d_call: NA; clone_size: NA; cdr3_aa: CASSLLGLTRLGSSYNEQFF; cdr3_nt: TGCGCCAGCAGCTTGTTGGGGCTCACCAGATTGGGAAGCTCCTACAATGAGCAGTTCTTC
j_call: TRBJ1-2; v_call: TRBV24-1; d_call: TRBD1; clone_size: NA; cdr3_aa: CATSDSPGQGPYGYTF; cdr3_nt: TGTGCCACCAGTGATTCCCCGGGACAGGGGCCCTATGGCTACACCTTC
j_call: TRBJ2-7; v_call: TRBV3-1/TRBV3-2; d_call: TRBD2; clone_size: once; cdr3_aa: CASSPGLAALYEQYF; cdr3_nt: TGTGCCAGCAGCCCCGGACTAGCGGCCCTCTACGAGCAGTACTTC
j_call: TRBJ1-1; v_call: TRBV28; d_call: NA; clone_size: NA; cdr3_aa: CASSLLPGPYTEAFF; cdr3_nt: TGTGCCAGCAGTTTATTGCCAGGGCCTTACACTGAAGCTTTCTTT
j_call: TRBJ1-1; v_call: TRBV12-3/TRBV12-4; d_call: NA; clone_size: NA; cdr3_aa: CASSLRLNTEAFF; cdr3_nt: TGTGCCAGCAGTTTGCGGCTGAACACTGAAGCTTTCTTT
j_call: TRBJ1-3; v_call: TRBV10-3; d_call: NA; clone_size: once; cdr3_aa: CAITAAQGHPPSLGNTIYF; cdr3_nt: TGTGCCATCACAGCGGCCCAGGGACACCCGCCTTCTTTGGGAAACACCATATATTTT
j_call: TRBJ2-2; v_call: TRBV29-1; d_call: NA; clone_size: NA; cdr3_aa: CSVYNVGAPNTGELFF; cdr3_nt: TGCAGCGTTTATAATGTGGGCGCCCCGAACACCGGGGAGCTGTTTTTT
j_call: TRBJ2-1; v_call: TRBV19; d_call: NA; clone_size: NA; cdr3_aa: CASKLRDFHHNEQFF; cdr3_nt: TGTGCCAGTAAGCTCCGGGACTTCCACCACAATGAGCAGTTCTTC
j_call: TRBJ2-4; v_call: TRBV4-3; d_call: NA; clone_size: NA; cdr3_aa: CASSLSGGDIQYF; cdr3_nt: TGCGCCAGCAGCCTGTCCGGAGGGGACATTCAGTACTTC
j_call: TRBJ1-5; v_call: TRBV9; d_call: NA; clone_size: NA; cdr3_aa: CASTGDLSTQHF; cdr3_nt: TGTGCCAGCACGGGGGACCTTTCGACCCAGCATTTT
j_call: TRBJ2-7; v_call: TRBV4-3; d_call: TRBD1; clone_size: NA; cdr3_aa: CASSQGQGKSHEQYF; cdr3_nt: TGCGCCAGCAGCCAGGGACAGGGGAAGTCTCACGAGCAGTACTTC
j_call: TRBJ2-3; v_call: TRBV11-2; d_call: NA; clone_size: NA; cdr3_aa: CASSIYTDTQYF; cdr3_nt: TGTGCCAGCAGCATCTACACAGATACGCAGTATTTT
j_call: TRBJ1-3; v_call: TRBV6-5; d_call: NA; clone_size: NA; cdr3_aa: CASRSGNTIYF; cdr3_nt: TGTGCCAGCCGGTCTGGAAACACCATATATTTT
j_call: TRBJ1-6; v_call: TRBV6-5; d_call: NA; clone_size: NA; cdr3_aa: CASSRGQSRNSPLHF; cdr3_nt: TGTGCCAGCAGTCGCGGACAGAGCAGAAATTCACCCCTCCACTTT